Following are 19 T cell receptor beta chains from one sample sequenced in a study of blood T cell repertoires in COVID-19. The method was immunoSEQ multiplex PCR; TCRdb's version includes in-frame clones alone and lacks a portion of them. The table lists 200,000 to 250,000 clones, nearly 90% of them singletons. The specimen was PBMCs or T cells enriched from blood (not recorded which). These receptors all come from a man aged 25-45 years who had recovered from COVID-19.

This sequence joins TRBV20-1 and TRBJ2-1, with TRBD2 identical over 10 bases. This CDR3 has 17 amino acids. After removal of 6 bases from V and 0 bases from J, the junction contained 11 bases not matched to a gene. Germline V gene sequence: CDR1 DFQATT, CDR2 SNEGSKA (reference sequence). CDR3 protein: CSASTAGGKSSYNEQFF. The CDR3 region has the DNA TGCAGTGCCAGTACAGCGGGGGGGAAGAGCTCCTACAATGAGCAGTTCTTC.

V usage is TRBV19 and J usage is TRBJ1-5, with TRBD1 identical over 7 bases. The CDR3 length is 15 residues. Germline CDR1 LNHDA, CDR2 SQIVND (reference sequence). V was pared by 2 bases and J by 3 bases, with 4 bases of the junction left unmatched. CDR3 coding DNA: TGTGCCAGTAGTATACTGGGACAGACCAATCAGCCCCAGCATTTT. As protein: CASSILGQTNQPQHF.

V gene TRBV5-4 combines with J gene TRBJ1-1; 10 bases match TRBD1. With V trimmed by 4 bases and J by 7 bases, 10 bases remained unmatched. Germline V lookup: CDR1 SGHNT, CDR2 YYREEE (reference sequence). CDR3 size: 15 residues. The CDR3 loop is CASSRPPGQGHEAFF. The CDR3 DNA follows: TGTGCCAGCAGCCGGCCCCCGGGACAGGGGCATGAAGCTTTCTTT.

This clone has only a few counts. The chain has TRBV19 and TRBJ1-1; TRBD1 matches 10 bases. Trimming took 6 bases from V and 5 from J; bases not matched to a gene: 12. This CDR3 contains 16 residues. From germline, CDR1 is LNHDA and CDR2 SQIVND (reference sequence). As DNA, the CDR3 is TGTGCCAGTAGGCCTGTCGGACAGGGGGGGAATACTGAAGCTTTCTTT. Protein: CASRPVGQGGNTEAFF.

The chain recombines TRBV3-1 (or the pseudogene TRBV3-2) with TRBJ1-1; possible D gene TRBD1, 5 bases. Trimming took off 1 base at V and 0 bases at J, with 18 bases between the two ends. CDR1 LGHDT and CDR2 YNNKEL come from the germline V gene (reference sequence). The CDR3 totals 18 residues. The CDR3 loop reads CASSQVEGWGEMNTEAFF. CDR3 in DNA: TGTGCCAGCAGCCAAGTTGAGGGATGGGGGGAAATGAACACTGAAGCTTTCTTT.

The chain employs TRBV11-3 and TRBJ2-3, with D unclear. V was pared by 0 bases and J by 10 bases, with 14 bases between. Germline values: CDR1 SGHNT, CDR2 YENEEA. CDR3 length: 14 residues. The DNA for the CDR3 is TGTGCCAGCAGCTTAGAGGGCTATCGCAGTCCGCAGTATTTT. The encoded protein is CASSLEGYRSPQYF.

This chain links TRBV19 with TRBJ1-5; 8 bases are a match to TRBD1. The germline CDR1 and CDR2 sequences are LNHDA and SQIVND (reference sequence). V was clipped by 3 bases and J by 7 bases; unmatched bases: 8. The length of the CDR3 is 15 residues. CDR3 sequence: CASSIWQGAAQPQHF. The CDR3 bases are TGTGCCAGTAGTATCTGGCAGGGGGCGGCCCAGCCCCAGCATTTT.

CDR3 coding DNA: TGTGCCAGCATCCCATCCGGGACAGGGGAAACTAATGAAAAACTGTTTTTT. Translation: CASIPSGTGETNEKLFF. The chain couples TRBV28 to TRBJ1-4; the match to TRBD1 covers 10 bases. CDR1 MDHEN and CDR2 SYDVKM come from the germline V gene. The CDR3 covers 17 residues. V lost 7 bases to trimming and J lost 1 base; unmatched junction nucleotides: 9.

This clone was observed many times. V is TRBV6-5 and J is TRBJ1-4; weak D call: TRBD1 (5 bases). V lost 0 bases to trimming and J lost 4 bases, with 12 bases between them. Germline lookup yields CDR1 MNHEY and CDR2 SVGAGI. The CDR3 extends over 16 amino acids. The CDR3 coding sequence is TGTGCCAGCAGTTACTCGGGCCCAGGGTTTAATGAAAAACTGTTTTTT. This sequence encodes CASSYSGPGFNEKLFF.

The sample holds one count of this clone. This chain uses TRBV28 with TRBJ1-5; D ambiguous. The length of the CDR3 is 14 residues. Trimming removed 6 bases from V and 7 bases from J, with 16 bases in between. Germline V gene sequence: CDR1 MDHEN, CDR2 SYDVKM. CDR3 sequence (DNA): TGTGCCAGCAGATTTCTGGGCCAATCACAGCCCCAGCATTTT. Residues: CASRFLGQSQPQHF.

This clone was observed once. V gene TRBV30 combines with J gene TRBJ2-3; the D is unclear. Germline V lookup: CDR1 GTSNPN, CDR2 SVGIG (reference sequence). The CDR3 sequence is 11 residues long. Trimming stripped 2 bases from V and 4 bases from J, with 4 bases between. CDR3 amino acids: CAWSRADTQYF. CDR3 DNA: TGTGCCTGGAGTCGGGCAGATACGCAGTATTTT. The full variable domain, rest sourced from reference TRBV30 and TRBJ2-3, is SQTIHQWPATLVQPVGSPLSLECTVEGTSNPNLYWYRQAAGRGLQLLFYSVGIGQISSEVPQNLSASRPQDRQFILSSKKLLLSDSGFYLCAWSRADTQYFGPGTRLTVL.

The chain carries TRBV5-8 and TRBJ1-2; weak D call: TRBD1 (5 bases). V was shortened by 7 bases and J by 5 bases, with 15 bases between the two germline ends. CDR3 length equals 13 residues. Germline CDR1 SGHTS, CDR2 YDEGEE. The CDR3: CASLRGGTYGYTF. The CDR3 DNA reads as TGTGCCAGCCTTCGGGGGGGGACTTATGGCTACACCTTC.

The chain links TRBV12-5 to TRBJ2-3; 8 bases map to TRBD2. Trimming at V came to 6 bases and at J to 3 bases, leaving 5 bases not matched to a gene. The CDR3 runs to 14 residues. The germline CDR1 and CDR2 sequences are LGHNT and FRNRAP. In DNA, the CDR3 is TGTGCTAGTGGAGTGGGCGGGGGGACAGATACGCAGTATTTT. Translating it yields CASGVGGGTDTQYF.

The J gene is TRBJ1-5, the V gene TRBV28; 9 bases are a match to TRBD1. The trim removed 10 bases at V and 4 bases at J, leaving 11 bases unmatched. Germline loops: CDR1 MDHEN, CDR2 SYDVKM. The CDR3 contains 15 residues. Here the CDR3 DNA reads TGTGCCACAAGGACAGGGGTGAGTCGGAATCAGCCCCAGCATTTT. Protein product: CATRTGVSRNQPQHF.

As DNA, the CDR3 is TGTGCCAGCAGTCCGTACAGGTCCCCATCCACTGAAGCTTTCTTT. Its protein is CASSPYRSPSTEAFF. The genes are TRBV27 and TRBJ1-1, with D possibly being TRBD1 (5 bases). The V and J ends lost 5 bases and 4 bases respectively, with 17 bases between them. This CDR3 has 15 residues. Per germline, CDR1 MNHEY and CDR2 SMNVEV (reference sequence).

The V call is TRBV6-5, the J call TRBJ2-7, with 8 bases matching TRBD1. Trimming removed 8 bases from V and 0 bases from J; junction bases left unmatched: 3. The CDR3 covers 13 residues. Germline loops: CDR1 MNHEY, CDR2 SVGAGI. As DNA, the CDR3 is TGTGCCAGCCAAACAGGGGGCTCCTACGAGCAGTACTTC. Residues: CASQTGGSYEQYF.

The chain has TRBV7-9 and TRBJ2-1, with 15 positions matching TRBD2. Losses at the gene ends were 4 bases for V and 4 bases for J; bases not matched to a gene: 5. The germline CDR1 and CDR2 sequences are SEHNR and FQNEAQ (reference sequence). The CDR3 consists of 17 residues. CDR3 loop: CASSSRTSGGAYNEQFF. The DNA for the CDR3 is TGTGCCAGCAGCTCCCGGACTAGCGGGGGGGCGTACAATGAGCAGTTCTTC.

The chain joins TRBV7-2 to TRBJ1-1; D remains ambiguous. Per germline, CDR1 SGHTA and CDR2 FQGNSA. The CDR3 extends over 14 amino acids. V lost 4 bases, J lost 1 base, and 10 bases lay in between. CDR3 bases: TGTGCCAGCAGCTACATCCGGAGGAACACTGAAGCTTTCTTT. Translating it yields CASSYIRRNTEAFF.

As concerns this clone: Other DNA sequences in this sample translate to the same CDR3. This chain's CDR3 is CAWSVSSYGYTF. The CDR3 DNA reads as TGTGCCTGGAGTGTATCCAGCTATGGCTACACCTTC. The J gene is TRBJ1-2, the V gene TRBV30; D not certain. The CDR3 consists of 12 residues. Per the germline V gene, CDR1 is GTSNPN and CDR2 is SVGIG (reference sequence). Trimming took off 0 bases at V and 4 bases at J, with 6 bases between the two ends.